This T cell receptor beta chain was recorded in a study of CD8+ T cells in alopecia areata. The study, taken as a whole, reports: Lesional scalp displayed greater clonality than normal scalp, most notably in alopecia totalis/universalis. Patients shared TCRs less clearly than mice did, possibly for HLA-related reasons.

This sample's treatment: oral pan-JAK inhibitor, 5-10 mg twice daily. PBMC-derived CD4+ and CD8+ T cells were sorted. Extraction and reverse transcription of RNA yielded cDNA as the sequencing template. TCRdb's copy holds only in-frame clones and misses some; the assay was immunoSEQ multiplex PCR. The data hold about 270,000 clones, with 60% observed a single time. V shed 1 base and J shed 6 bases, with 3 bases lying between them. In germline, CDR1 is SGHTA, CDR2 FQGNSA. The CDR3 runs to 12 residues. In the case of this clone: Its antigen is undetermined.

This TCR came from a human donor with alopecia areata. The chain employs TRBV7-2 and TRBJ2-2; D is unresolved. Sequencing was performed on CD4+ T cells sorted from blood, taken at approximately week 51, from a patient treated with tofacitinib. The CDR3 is CASSLVSGELFF. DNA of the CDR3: TGTGCCAGCAGCTTAGTGTCCGGGGAGCTGTTTTTT.